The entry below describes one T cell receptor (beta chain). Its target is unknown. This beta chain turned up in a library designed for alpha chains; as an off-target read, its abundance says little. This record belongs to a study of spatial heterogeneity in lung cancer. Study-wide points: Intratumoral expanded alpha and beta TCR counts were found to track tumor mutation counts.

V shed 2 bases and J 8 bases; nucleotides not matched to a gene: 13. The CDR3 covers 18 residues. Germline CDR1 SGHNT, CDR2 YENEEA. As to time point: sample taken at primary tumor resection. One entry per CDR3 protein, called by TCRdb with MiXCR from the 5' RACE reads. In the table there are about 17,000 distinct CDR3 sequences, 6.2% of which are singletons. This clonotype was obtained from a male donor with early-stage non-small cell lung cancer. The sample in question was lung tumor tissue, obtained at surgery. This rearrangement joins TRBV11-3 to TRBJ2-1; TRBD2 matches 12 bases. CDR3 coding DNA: TGTGCCAGCAGCTTAATGACTAGCGGGGGTCGAGGAAACGATGAGCAGTTCTTC. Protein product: CASSLMTSGGRGNDEQFF. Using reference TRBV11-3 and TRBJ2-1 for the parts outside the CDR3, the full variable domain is EAGVVQSPRYKIIEKKQPVAFWCNPISGHNTLYWYLQNLGQGPELLIRYENEEAVDDSQLPKDRFSAERLKGVDSTLKIQPAELGDSAVYLCASSLMTSGGRGNDEQFFGPGTRLTVL.